One TCR beta chain is described in this entry. Antigen unknown. MiXCR, applied by TCRdb to the RT-PCR reads, yields one record per CDR3 protein. The sample includes around 320,000 distinct CDR3 sequences, over 20% of them seen just once. Germline V lookup: CDR1 SGHNT, CDR2 YYREEE (reference sequence). This CDR3 comprises 15 residues. V lost 4 bases to trimming and J lost 1 base, with 14 bases between them. The sample originates from a study of response to subunit inactivated influenza vaccine. Regarding the study as a whole: It was suggested by the authors that few new T cells are recruited by each seasonal influenza vaccination.

The material was PBMCs from blood, obtained less than 22 months after vaccination. The rearrangement joins TRBV5-4 to TRBJ1-1, with D possibly being TRBD1 (6 bases). This receptor was identified in a man aged 45 to 75 who received an inactivated influenza vaccine. Here the CDR3 DNA reads TGTGCCAGCAGCCTGGGAGGGGACACGAACACTGAAGCTTTCTTT. Translation gives CASSLGGDTNTEAFF.